This TCR beta chain was identified in a study of beta chain features in type 1 diabetes. General observations from the study: Moderate yet significant TCRB CDR3 shortening was seen in Type 1 diabetes patients in all four CD4+ subsets.

The CDR3 runs 14 residues. Germline CDR1 and CDR2: LGHNT and FRNRAP. V was cut by 5 bases and J by 2 bases, with 10 bases left in between. Of note for this clone: Antigen: not known.

All of the isolated RNA was reverse transcribed, so expressed TCRB transcripts were sequenced. Clones were read by immunoSEQ multiplex PCR, and TCRdb kept only the in-frame ones, dropping some. This sample has about 900,000 clones; around a sixth occur once, and the top ten carry about 0.02%. Without exception, sorted populations had purity beyond 95%. The TCR comes from a woman aged 18-29 years in good health. Specimen: naive CD4+ T cells from blood. The chain employs TRBV12-5 and TRBJ2-1, with D possibly TRBD1 on 6 matching bases. The CDR3 reads CASGGGQTYNEQFF. CDR3 bases: TGTGCTAGTGGTGGTGGACAGACCTACAATGAGCAGTTCTTC.